This T cell receptor (beta chain) derives from a study of cytomegalovirus exposure and HLA in healthy donors. As for this clone: As yet, its antigen is unknown. Other DNA sequences within the sample encode an identical CDR3.

The PCR ran on 60 Vbeta and 13 Jbeta primers. Clones were read by immunoSEQ multiplex PCR, and TCRdb kept only the in-frame ones, dropping some. The sample yields hundreds of thousands of clones, around 66% seen once. Study-wide results and limits: A few chains tied to CMV proved CMV antigen-specific in vitro. Later analysis associated a missense DCLRE1C variant with TCR beta V- and J-gene trimming. Fewer N-insertions (relative to the roughly 720-donor mean) were reportedly seen in an Asian-associated ancestry cluster in a later analysis. Presence/absence analyses rested on an assumption that sequencing depth was roughly uniform across donors.

Input material: PBMCs. This clonotype originated in a female donor in good health and CMV-seronegative.

CDR3 sequence reads: CASSPGTGSYEQYF. The CDR3, as DNA: TGTGCCAGCTCACCCGGGACAGGCTCCTACGAGCAGTACTTC. The chain couples TRBV18 to TRBJ2-7, with 8 bases fitting TRBD1. Germline CDR1 and CDR2: KGHSH and LQKENI. J was trimmed by 0 bases and V by 3 bases; bases with no gene match: 1. The CDR3 is 14 residues long. The whole variable domain, remainder taken from reference TRBV18 and TRBJ2-7, is NAGVMQNPRHLVRRRGQEARLRCSPMKGHSHVYWYRQLPEEGLKFMVYLQKENIIDESGMPKERFSAEFPKEGPSILRIQQVVRGDSAAYFCASSPGTGSYEQYFGPGTRLTVT.